This TCR beta chain originates from a study of T-cell memory formation after mild COVID-19. Study observations and caveats: Among clones peaking at day 37 in the second wave, SARS-CoV-2 specificity remained unconfirmed. Clones that contracted clustered mainly in CM and EM if CD4+ and in EMRA if CD8+. Pre-infection memory showed some responding clones, and this suggested that cross-reactive memory joined.

TCRdb re-called the 5' RACE reads with MiXCR, one entry per CDR3 protein. The repertoire holds 150,000 or so distinct CDR3 sequences, with roughly 10% as singletons. On this clonotype: The antigen remains unidentified.

V lost 5 bases, J lost 6 bases, and 10 bases stayed unmatched. CDR3 length: 15 residues. From germline, CDR1 is SGHTA and CDR2 FQGNSA. The chain is built from TRBV7-2 and TRBJ1-5; 7 bases match TRBD1. The TCR was taken from a man aged 18 to 29 who had mild COVID-19 (a few samples of this study predate the infection). Cell type and time point are not known. Sequencing was carried out using PBMCs or a T cell subset sorted from them (not recorded which). CDR3 amino acids: CASSRGGAGGQPQHF. The CDR3 bases are TGTGCCAGCAGCCGAGGGGGCGCCGGGGGTCAGCCCCAGCATTTT.